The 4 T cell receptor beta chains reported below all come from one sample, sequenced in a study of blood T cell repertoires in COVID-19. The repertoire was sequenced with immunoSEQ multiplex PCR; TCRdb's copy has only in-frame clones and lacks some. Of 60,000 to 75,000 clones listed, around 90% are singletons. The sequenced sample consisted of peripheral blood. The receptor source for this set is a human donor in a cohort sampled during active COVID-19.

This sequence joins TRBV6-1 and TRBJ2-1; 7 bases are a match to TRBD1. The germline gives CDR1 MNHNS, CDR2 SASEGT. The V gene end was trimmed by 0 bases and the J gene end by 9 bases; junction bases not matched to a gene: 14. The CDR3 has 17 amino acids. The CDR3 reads CASSEAPGGRDWIEQFF. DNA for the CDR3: TGTGCCAGCAGTGAAGCCCCAGGGGGACGGGATTGGATTGAGCAGTTCTTC.

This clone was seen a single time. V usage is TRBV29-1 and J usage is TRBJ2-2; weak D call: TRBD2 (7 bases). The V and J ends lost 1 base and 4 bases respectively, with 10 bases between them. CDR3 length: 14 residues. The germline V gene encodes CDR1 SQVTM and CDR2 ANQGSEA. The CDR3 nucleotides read TGCAGCGTTGAAGGAGGGGGGGGCACCGGGGAGCTGTTTTTT. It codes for CSVEGGGGTGELFF.

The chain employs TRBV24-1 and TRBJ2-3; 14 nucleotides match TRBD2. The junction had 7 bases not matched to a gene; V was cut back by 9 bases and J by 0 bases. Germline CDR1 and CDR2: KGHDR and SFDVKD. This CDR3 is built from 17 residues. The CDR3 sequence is CATGGLAGGGSTDTQYF. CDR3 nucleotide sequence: TGTGCCACCGGTGGACTAGCGGGGGGAGGGAGCACAGATACGCAGTATTTT.

The chain's CDR3 is CASSLLAGGPGEQYF. CDR3 DNA sequence: TGTGCCAGCAGTTTACTAGCGGGGGGGCCGGGGGAGCAGTACTTC. V is TRBV7-2 and J is TRBJ2-7, with 13 bases fitting TRBD2. V lost 6 bases and J lost 7; bases outside the gene matches: 9. CDR1 and CDR2 (germline): SGHTA, FQGNSA. The CDR3 has 15 amino acids.